This T cell receptor beta chain was recovered during a study of response to subunit inactivated influenza vaccine. The CDR3 is made up of 13 amino acids. Trimming at V came to 10 bases and at J to 2 bases, leaving 6 bases not matched to a gene. One entry per CDR3 protein, called by TCRdb with MiXCR from the RT-PCR reads. The table records about 190,000 distinct CDR3 sequences, around an eighth of them present only once. Findings and limits, study-wide: Each seasonal influenza vaccination recruits few new T cells, the authors suggested.

Comment on this clonotype: Its antigen is not known.

This chain links TRBV12-3 or TRBV12-4 with TRBJ2-7; 9 bases align to TRBD1. Sequenced here: CD8+ T cells sorted from PBMCs, sampled roughly 5 days after vaccination. The receptor was isolated from a man aged 50-59 years who received an inactivated influenza vaccine. For the CDR3, the DNA is TGTGCCATCAAGACAGGGGGGCCCTACGAGCAGTACTTC. Translated: CAIKTGGPYEQYF.